The following is a T cell receptor (beta chain) sequence with its context. No antigen is known for it. Germline assignment: CDR1 MNHEY and CDR2 SVGEGT. The CDR3 runs 14 residues. Trimming removed 5 bases from V and 0 bases from J, with 8 bases in between. Assay used: immunoSEQ multiplex PCR; TCRdb lists only in-frame clones, some missing. The table has tens of thousands of clones, under 75% seen once. Under the ViraFEST assay, PBMC were stimulated with viral peptide pools so that antigen-specific CD4+ T cells expanded. Sequencing was performed afterwards. With more than 9 days of culture completed, CD4+ T cells were isolated. Each vaccine recipient was nucleocapsid antibody negative and had no prior SARS-CoV-2 infection. Each well held about 2 million PBMC cultured with 8.5 to 10 ug/ml peptides and 8 to 10 IU/ml IL-2. The record originates from a study of vaccination effects on CD4 cells after COVID-19. On the study more broadly: Two doses of either BNT162b2 or mRNA-1273 were given to each participant.

Study-wide results and limits: In healthy vaccinees, only 1 of 255 vaccine-induced clones cross-reacted with common cold coronaviruses.

Material: CD4+ T cells from PBMCs cultured with SARS-CoV-2 spike peptides, obtained before COVID-19 vaccination. J is TRBJ2-4 and V is TRBV6-2 or TRBV6-3; D uncertain. The TCR comes from a human donor who received a COVID-19 vaccine. The CDR3 DNA follows: TGTGCCAGCAGTCAGGCGCTAGCCAAAAACATTCAGTACTTC. Protein product: CASSQALAKNIQYF.